This entry features one TCR beta chain sequence. Its antigen is currently unknown. The data were produced by immunoSEQ multiplex PCR, yet TCRdb's version contains in-frame clones alone and is incomplete. Of 5,900 or so clones in the sample, around 84% are singletons; the top ten hold about 34%. Losses at the gene ends were 5 bases for V and 6 bases for J; bases not matched to a gene: 7. The CDR3 consists of 14 residues. Germline V gene data show CDR1 as SGHRS and CDR2 as YFSETQ. This specimen comes from a study of blood T cell dynamics during melanoma immunotherapy. Findings and caveats of the study: Clones driving repertoire changes may be melanoma-specific or general immune activation.

Time point in this sample: week 3, after first cycle of checkpoint inhibitor. One draw preceded checkpoint blockade; another followed its first cycle at week 3. This chain joins TRBV5-1 and TRBJ2-5; TRBD2 matches 10 bases. The sequences come from blood, collected from a patient treated with checkpoint blockade. The TCR was taken from a human donor with melanoma. Some clones in this sample may be carry-over from other donors' samples. Here the CDR3 reads CASSPSGRGKTQYF. As DNA, the CDR3 is TGCGCCAGCAGTCCCAGCGGGAGGGGAAAGACCCAGTACTTC.